The 28 T cell receptor beta chains in this list originate from one sample, sequenced in a study of T cell repertoires in cytomegalovirus infection. TCRdb used MiXCR to reprocess the reads, holding one entry per CDR3 protein. Altogether 450,000 to 650,000 distinct CDR3 sequences are present, approximately 26% being singletons, with the ten largest covering approximately 13%. Sequences were obtained from PBMCs. The receptor set was obtained from a human donor in good health (CMV status not recorded). Some clones in this sample may be carry-over from other donors' samples.

This clonotype occurred a few times. CDR3 nucleotide sequence: TGCGCCAGCAGCCAAGGGGCAGGGGGCAACACTGAAGCTTTCTTT. Residues: CASSQGAGGNTEAFF. The rearrangement links TRBV4-3 to TRBJ1-1; the match to TRBD1 covers 8 bases. The junction had 3 bases not matched to a gene; V was cut back by 1 base and J by 2 bases. The CDR3 runs 15 residues. CDR1 and CDR2 (germline): LGHNA, YSLEER.

The rearrangement links TRBV5-1 to TRBJ2-7; 7 positions match TRBD1. Germline V CDR1 and CDR2: SGHRS, YFSETQ. The CDR3 is made up of 14 amino acids. With V trimmed by 4 bases and J by 6 bases, 10 bases remained unmatched. In DNA form, the CDR3 reads TGCGCCAGCAGCGAAAGACAGGGTCCGGGCGAGCAGTACTTC. Protein: CASSERQGPGEQYF. Drawing the rest from reference TRBV5-1 and TRBJ2-7, the complete variable domain is KAGVTQTPRYLIKTRGQQVTLSCSPISGHRSVSWYQQTPGQGLQFLFEYFSETQRNKGNFPGRFSGRQFSNSRSEMNVSTLELGDSALYLCASSERQGPGEQYFGPGTRLTVT.

This clonotype was picked up many times. The chain couples TRBV7-2 to TRBJ1-2, with TRBD1 matching over 9 bases. CDR1 SGHTA and CDR2 FQGNSA come from the germline V gene. CDR3 length equals 15 residues. V dropped 3 bases and J dropped 5; count of bases not matched to a gene: 7. CDR3 region: CASSLWTGEPYGYTF. In nucleotides, the CDR3 is TGTGCCAGCAGCTTGTGGACAGGGGAGCCTTATGGCTACACCTTC.

This clonotype was counted only a few times. The V gene is TRBV12-3 or TRBV12-4, the J gene TRBJ2-1, with TRBD1 as a possible D gene (5 bases). Between the trimmed V and J ends, which lost 4 bases and 7 bases, there was a span of 8 bases. The CDR3 covers 12 residues. This CDR3 reads CASSWGVNEQFF. The CDR3 bases are TGTGCCAGCAGTTGGGGCGTAAATGAGCAGTTCTTC.

This clonotype was detected many times. The J gene is TRBJ1-4, the V gene TRBV6-2 or TRBV6-3, with D uncertain. The CDR3 is 15 amino acids. V was trimmed by 6 bases and J by 0 bases, leaving 11 bases between them. Per germline, CDR1 MNHEY and CDR2 SVGEGT. CDR3 sequence (DNA): TGTGCCAGCAGACCCTCGGGTGCAACTAATGAAAAACTGTTTTTT. This gives the protein CASRPSGATNEKLFF.

This clonotype was observed a few times. V gene TRBV12-3 or TRBV12-4 combines with J gene TRBJ1-6; D gene ambiguous. CDR3 length equals 15 residues. V was trimmed by 5 bases and J by 9 bases, leaving 17 bases between them. This CDR3 reads CASSPTWGLGSPLHF. The DNA of the CDR3 is TGTGCCAGCAGTCCTACTTGGGGTTTGGGTTCACCCCTCCACTTT.

This chain connects TRBV14 to TRBJ1-1; D uncertain. CDR1 is SGHDN and CDR2 is FVKESK in the germline V gene. V was cut by 2 bases and J by 4 bases, with 8 bases left in between. The CDR3 contains 13 residues. CDR3 nucleotides: TGTGCCAGCAGCCAATTCAGCATCACTGAAGCTTTCTTT. Residues: CASSQFSITEAFF.

This clonotype turned up a few times. J is TRBJ2-7 and V is TRBV12-3 or TRBV12-4; D remains ambiguous. V gave up 6 bases and J gave up 0 bases, with 18 bases separating them. The CDR3 sequence is 16 residues long. The CDR3 region is CASSVGSGWDSYEQYF. CDR3 DNA: TGTGCCAGCAGCGTTGGGTCGGGCTGGGACTCCTACGAGCAGTACTTC.

This chain links TRBV14 with TRBJ2-1; 13 positions agree with TRBD2. There are 19 residues in the CDR3. With 0 bases clipped from V and 5 bases from J, the junction kept 10 bases outside the gene matches. The germline V gene has CDR1 SGHDN and CDR2 FVKESK. CDR3 nucleotides: TGTGCCAGCAGCCAAGACCGGACCGGGACTAGCGGGACGAACAATGAGCAGTTCTTC. The encoded protein is CASSQDRTGTSGTNNEQFF.

This clonotype came up a few times. The rearrangement joins TRBV12-3 or TRBV12-4 to TRBJ1-2, with a tentative D call TRBD1 (5 bases). The ends were cut back, 2 bases at V and 6 bases at J, with 16 bases in the middle. There are 15 residues in the CDR3. CDR3 amino acids: CASSLLSQGGDGYTF. The CDR3 DNA reads TGTGCCAGCAGTTTACTTTCCCAGGGAGGGGATGGCTACACCTTC.

V gene TRBV28 combines with J gene TRBJ2-1; D not resolved. V was pared by 7 bases and J by 8 bases, with 21 bases between. The CDR3 has 15 residues. Germline lookup yields CDR1 MDHEN and CDR2 SYDVKM. CDR3 in DNA: TGTGCCAGCAACCCTGATGAAGTTGTCACGCATGAGCAGTTCTTC. The encoded protein is CASNPDEVVTHEQFF.

The gene calls are TRBV7-2 and TRBJ1-2, with a weak D call TRBD1 (6 bases). The CDR3 spans 13 residues. CDR1 is SGHTA and CDR2 is FQGNSA in the germline V gene. The V end was cut by 6 bases, the J end by 4 bases, with 12 bases between. CDR3 nucleotides: TGTGCCAGCAGTTGGGACAACCGCTATGGCTACACCTTC. It yields the protein CASSWDNRYGYTF.

The rearrangement uses TRBV9 and TRBJ2-3, with D tentatively TRBD2 (5 bases). Germline V CDR1 and CDR2: SGDLS, YYNGEE. V lost 1 base and J 2 bases, leaving 11 bases between the germline ends. The length of the CDR3 is 15 residues. The CDR3 protein is CASSVRGPHTDTQYF. Here the CDR3 DNA reads TGTGCCAGCAGCGTAAGAGGGCCCCACACAGATACGCAGTATTTT.

The sample holds many counts of this clonotype. The chain has TRBV7-6 and TRBJ2-1; 15 bases map to TRBD2. Germline V gene data show CDR1 as SGHVS and CDR2 as FNYEAQ. J was trimmed by 9 bases and V by 6 bases; bases with no gene match: 6. This CDR3 has 15 amino acids. The CDR3 loop is CASSDGLAGGVEQFF. In nucleotides, the CDR3 is TGTGCCAGCAGTGATGGACTAGCGGGAGGGGTTGAGCAGTTCTTC.

The chain joins TRBV4-3 to TRBJ2-3; 7 nucleotides align to TRBD2. This CDR3 is built from 16 residues. V trimming: 1 base; J trimming: 8 bases; junction bases outside the gene matches: 12. Germline lookup yields CDR1 LGHNA and CDR2 YSLEER. The CDR3 loop reads CASSQGIGGGPATQYF. The CDR3 nucleotides read TGCGCCAGCAGCCAAGGGATCGGGGGAGGGCCAGCTACGCAGTATTTT.

A few counts support this clonotype. The V call is TRBV28, the J call TRBJ2-1, with 13 bases fitting TRBD2. Germline lookup yields CDR1 MDHEN and CDR2 SYDVKM. Losses at the gene ends were 7 bases for V and 6 bases for J; bases not matched to a gene: 6. This CDR3 is built from 15 residues. This chain's CDR3 is CASNSGLAGVNEQFF. CDR3 bases: TGTGCCAGCAACTCCGGACTAGCGGGAGTCAATGAGCAGTTCTTC.

The chain uses TRBV6-5 and TRBJ2-1; 7 bases map to TRBD2. Germline values: CDR1 MNHEY, CDR2 SVGAGI. V was clipped by 7 bases and J by 1 base; unmatched bases: 4. There are 14 residues in the CDR3. DNA for the CDR3: TGTGCCAGCAATCCAGCGGGGTCCTACAATGAGCAGTTCTTC. Protein product: CASNPAGSYNEQFF.

There are a few counts of this clonotype. V is TRBV12-3 or TRBV12-4 and J is TRBJ1-3, with D perhaps matching TRBD1 (6 bases). The CDR3 runs 15 residues. V dropped 2 bases and J dropped 2 bases, with 10 bases sitting between them. CDR3 sequence reads: CASSLSAGAGNTIYF. The CDR3 DNA reads TGTGCCAGCAGTTTAAGTGCAGGGGCTGGAAACACCATATATTTT.

This clonotype was observed a few times. The V call is TRBV2, the J call TRBJ2-3; 7 nucleotides align to TRBD2. CDR1 and CDR2 (germline): SNHLY, FYNNEI. V lost 7 bases, J lost 0 bases, and 1 base stayed unmatched. This CDR3 is 13 amino acids long. The CDR3, as DNA: TGTGCCAGCATGCGGGAGAGCACAGATACGCAGTATTTT. The encoded protein is CASMRESTDTQYF.

The chain's CDR3 is CASFGISRHGYSGYTF. Written as DNA, the CDR3 is TGTGCCAGCTTCGGAATATCCCGTCATGGGTATAGTGGCTACACCTTC. The chain employs TRBV27 and TRBJ1-2; no clear D gene. This CDR3 has 16 amino acids. Germline V lookup: CDR1 MNHEY, CDR2 SMNVEV (reference sequence). Trimming took off 8 bases at V and 7 bases at J, with 26 bases between the two ends.

This clonotype showed up just a few times. The CDR3 sequence: CASSFLRENTGELFF. CDR3 bases: TGTGCCAGCAGTTTTTTGAGGGAGAACACCGGGGAGCTGTTTTTT. The genes are TRBV12-3 or TRBV12-4 and TRBJ2-2, with D perhaps matching TRBD2 (5 bases). The CDR3 totals 15 residues. V was cut by 3 bases and J by 1 base, with 9 bases left in between.

This clonotype has only a few counts. The rearrangement uses TRBV20-1 and TRBJ2-1; 9 nucleotides line up with TRBD2. J gave up 8 bases and V 3 bases, and 14 bases lay outside the gene matches. The CDR3 extends over 16 amino acids. In germline, CDR1 is DFQATT, CDR2 SNEGSKA (reference sequence). The CDR3: CSASPPLAGRGDEQFF. CDR3 DNA sequence: TGCAGTGCTAGTCCTCCCCTAGCGGGACGGGGGGATGAGCAGTTCTTC.

The J gene is TRBJ1-1, the V gene TRBV20-1, with D uncertain. With 6 bases removed from V and 0 bases from J, the gap between germline ends came to 11 bases. CDR1 DFQATT and CDR2 SNEGSKA come from the germline V gene (reference sequence). This CDR3 contains 13 residues. The CDR3 DNA follows: TGCAGTGCCGGACGGAGCATGAACACTGAAGCTTTCTTT. This sequence encodes CSAGRSMNTEAFF.

Ten or more counts support this clonotype. The V call is TRBV7-6, the J call TRBJ2-3, with D possibly being TRBD1 or TRBD2 (6 bases each). Germline CDR1 and CDR2: SGHVS and FNYEAQ. The CDR3 totals 16 residues. V lost 5 bases and J lost 2, with 17 bases in between. This CDR3 reads CASSRGRRTDTDTQYF. The DNA of the CDR3 is TGTGCCAGCAGCCGGGGGCGGAGGACAGACACAGATACGCAGTATTTT.

This clonotype was recorded a few times. The chain has TRBV18 and TRBJ1-1; a weak D match, TRBD1 (6 bases). CDR1 is KGHSH and CDR2 is LQKENI in the germline V gene. The CDR3 runs 17 residues. Trimming shortened V by 3 bases and J by 0 bases, and 17 bases separated the two germline ends. CDR3 coding DNA: TGTGCCAGCTCACCGTCGGGGCGCGGGACATTGAACACTGAAGCTTTCTTT. It translates to CASSPSGRGTLNTEAFF.

This clonotype was found a few times. The chain links TRBV11-2 to TRBJ2-5, with D possibly matching TRBD1 (5 bases). From germline, CDR1 is SGHAT and CDR2 FQNNGV. The CDR3 has 15 residues. Trimming removed 0 bases at V and 3 bases at J, with 11 bases between. The CDR3 DNA is TGTGCCAGCAGCTTAGATCCCCGCAGGGAAGAGACCCAGTACTTC. This codes for CASSLDPRREETQYF.

In this sample, this clonotype turned up a few times. The CDR3 sequence: CASSSIGASGKQTQYF. The CDR3 nucleotides read TGTGCCAGCAGCTCTATTGGGGCTAGCGGAAAACAGACCCAGTACTTC. The chain combines TRBV28 with TRBJ2-5; 7 nucleotides line up with TRBD2. Germline CDR1 MDHEN, CDR2 SYDVKM. The CDR3 runs 16 residues. J lost 6 bases, V lost 6 bases, and 16 bases had no gene match.

The V gene is TRBV15, the J gene TRBJ2-1; weak D call: TRBD2 (5 bases). CDR1 is LNHNV, CDR2 YYDKDF, per germline (reference sequence). The CDR3 has 16 residues. V lost 0 bases and J lost 2, with 11 bases in between. In DNA form, the CDR3 reads TGTGCCACCAGCAGAGAGGCGGGTCTACCCTACAATGAGCAGTTCTTC. Translated, it gives CATSREAGLPYNEQFF.